This T cell receptor (beta chain) was sequenced in a study of T cell responses to AZD1222 COVID-19 vaccine. The study, taken as a whole, reports: The donor group comprised mostly white British people and more females; the analysis possibly underestimated clonal diversity. The breadth and depth of Spike-specific TCRs increased once two AZD1222 doses had been given. Vaccine-associated CD4 TCRs spanned spike, dominant at 160-218 and 743-854. Samples come after the peak T cell response, not at day 14.

Of note for this clone: Its antigen is unidentified.

Clones were read by immunoSEQ multiplex PCR, and TCRdb kept only the in-frame ones, dropping some. The sample carries more than 60,000 clones, 84% recorded once. Between the trimmed V and J ends, which lost 2 bases and 0 bases, there was a span of 7 bases. Germline lookup yields CDR1 SGHTA and CDR2 FQGNSA. The CDR3 runs to 15 residues. The sequenced sample was peripheral blood, obtained on day 0 of AZD1222 vaccination. The chain carries TRBV7-2 and TRBJ2-2; weak D call: TRBD2 (5 bases). The clonotype originates from an adult in good health. DNA of the CDR3: TGTGCCAGCAGCTTAAGGACTTCGAACACCGGGGAGCTGTTTTTT. It yields the protein CASSLRTSNTGELFF.